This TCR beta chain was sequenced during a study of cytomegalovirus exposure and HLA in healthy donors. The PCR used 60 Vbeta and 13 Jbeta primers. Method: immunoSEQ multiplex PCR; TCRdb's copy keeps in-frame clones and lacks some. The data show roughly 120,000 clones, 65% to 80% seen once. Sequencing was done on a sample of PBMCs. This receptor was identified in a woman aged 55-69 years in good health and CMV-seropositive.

For the CDR3, the DNA is TGTGCCAGCCCGGGACAGGGAGGCGAGCAGTACTTC. The encoded protein is CASPGQGGEQYF. The chain recombines TRBV6-1 with TRBJ2-7; 9 bases are shared with TRBD1. V was clipped by 8 bases and J by 6 bases; unmatched bases: 5. CDR3 length: 12 residues. The germline V gene has CDR1 MNHNS and CDR2 SASEGT.